This T cell receptor beta chain was obtained from a study of CD8+ T cells in alopecia areata. Investigators isolated RNA and reverse transcribed it into cDNA to act as the sequencing template. Produced via immunoSEQ multiplex PCR; TCRdb's table is partial and in-frame only. The sample lists around 140,000 clones, about 60% occurring once. Concerning this clone itself: No antigen is known for it.

CDR3 length: 12 amino acids. CDR1 GTSNPN and CDR2 SVGIG come from the germline V gene (reference sequence). V dropped 1 base and J dropped 11 bases, with 9 bases sitting between them. Study results and limitations: Whereas mice showed it more clearly, TCR sharing across patients was murkier, possibly because of HLA. Scalp data also include sequences from resident alphabeta T cells of normal skin. Lesional tissue from the scalp (especially in alopecia totalis/universalis) showed higher clonality than normal scalp.

Both peripheral blood and punch biopsies of lesional scalp skin were obtained from patients who had alopecia areata. This material consisted of CD4+ T cells sorted from blood, taken at week 0. This clonotype was obtained from a human donor with alopecia areata. The chain employs TRBV30 and TRBJ1-6, with D tentatively TRBD1 (5 bases). This CDR3 is CAWSGSQAPLHF. The CDR3 DNA is TGTGCCTGGAGTGGCTCACAGGCACCCCTCCACTTT. Full variable domain (missing parts from reference TRBV30 and TRBJ1-6): SQTIHQWPATLVQPVGSPLSLECTVEGTSNPNLYWYRQAAGRGLQLLFYSVGIGQISSEVPQNLSASRPQDRQFILSSKKLLLSDSGFYLCAWSGSQAPLHFGNGTRLTVT.